This T cell receptor beta chain was sequenced in a study of CD8 T cells in ankylosing spondylitis. The study's findings and limits: Some of these motif variants have turned up before, in reports on reactive arthritis synovial fluid and blood.

Generation of TCR beta libraries employed quantitative 5'-RACE incorporating molecular barcodes. MiXCR, applied by TCRdb to the 5' RACE reads, yields one record per CDR3 protein. Of 150,000 to 250,000 distinct CDR3 sequences listed, more than 10% are singletons. This clonotype has just a few counts. Its antigen is not identified. V was pared by 4 bases and J by 0 bases, with 9 bases between. From germline, CDR1 is KGHSH and CDR2 LQKENI. The CDR3 runs to 15 residues. The chain couples TRBV18 to TRBJ2-2; weak D call: TRBD1 (5 bases). The sequenced sample was blood, either unsorted or a sorted T cell fraction (not recorded which). The receptor's source is a male donor with ankylosing spondylitis or in good health (not recorded which). Written as DNA, the CDR3 is TGTGCCAGCTCACTGTCAGGGCCGAACACCGGGGAGCTGTTTTTT. Translating it yields CASSLSGPNTGELFF.